This T cell receptor beta chain was profiled in a study of T cell repertoires in cytomegalovirus infection. Study in general: Public TCR beta signatures were indicative of both CMV infection and a matching HLA type.

Trimming stripped 8 bases from V and 6 bases from J, with 8 bases between. There are 11 residues in the CDR3. Germline CDR1 SEHNR, CDR2 FQNEAQ (reference sequence). One entry per CDR3 protein results from TCRdb running MiXCR on the reads. The profile covers around 130,000 distinct CDR3 sequences, with 7% to 9.5% appearing a single time and 10% taken by the ten largest. This clonotype was seen only a few times. This receptor was taken from a human donor in good health (CMV status not recorded). Some clones in this sample may be carry-over from other donors' samples. Sequenced sample: PBMCs. The rearrangement links TRBV7-9 to TRBJ2-1; D not certain. Written as DNA, the CDR3 is TGTGCCAGCCGGCGTGGCAATGAGCAGTTCTTC. Protein product: CASRRGNEQFF.